This TCR beta chain was sequenced during a study of blood T cell repertoires in COVID-19. Study background: Donors in the United States, Italy and Spain gave samples during acute or convalescent COVID-19. T cells, B-cell-depleted T cells, or PBMCs provided the cDNA or gDNA that served as material.

Original handling: Estimated nucleated cell counts came from reference gene primer amplification. Sequencing was performed with immunoSEQ multiplex PCR; in TCRdb, only in-frame clones are kept and a portion is missing. The DNA was the basis for D and trimming; V, J and clone size are from that table. Among almost 100,000 clones listed, approximately 86% were seen once. The CDR3 is 13 amino acids. V was clipped by 5 bases and J by 8 bases, with 12 bases between them. Germline V gene data show CDR1 as KGHDR and CDR2 as SFDVKD. This receptor was taken from a man aged 45-60 years with acute or convalescent COVID-19. Sequencing input: peripheral blood. V is TRBV24-1 and J is TRBJ2-1; D is undetermined. This CDR3 is CATSGYYAHEQFF. CDR3 nucleotides: TGTGCCACCAGTGGTTACTACGCACATGAGCAGTTCTTC.